This is a list of T cell receptor beta chains from one sample in a study of brain T cells in children with intractable seizures. Data came from immunoSEQ multiplex PCR; TCRdb stores just in-frame clones and leaves some out. In the table there are 340,000 or so clones, more than 85% of which are singletons. This sample comprised peripheral blood, obtained roughly 5 months after surgery. Receptors were obtained from a boy younger than two with tuberous sclerosis and intractable seizures. Both conserved end residues are trimmed from each CDR3.

v_call: TRBV9; j_call: TRBJ2-1; cdr3_aa: ASSADGPQGRF
v_call: TRBV19; j_call: TRBJ2-7; cdr3_aa: ASSNGYEQY
v_call: TRBV27; j_call: TRBJ1-1; cdr3_aa: ASSQLGLGEAF
v_call: TRBV6-4; j_call: TRBJ1-1; cdr3_aa: ASSEEIWGTEAF
v_call: TRBV7-2; j_call: TRBJ1-2; cdr3_aa: ASSSLDRVSVGYT
v_call: TRBV6-1; j_call: TRBJ1-1; cdr3_aa: ASSDISQTGTLVAF
v_call: TRBV9; j_call: TRBJ2-7; cdr3_aa: ASSASGGQYEQY
v_call: TRBV15; j_call: TRBJ2-5; cdr3_aa: ATSRDRGTQETQY
v_call: TRBV2; j_call: TRBJ2-2; cdr3_aa: ASSGGNPGELF
v_call: TRBV30; j_call: TRBJ2-5; cdr3_aa: AWRLAGGETQY
v_call: TRBV3-1/TRBV3-2; j_call: TRBJ1-1; cdr3_aa: ASSQGTKRGAF
v_call: TRBV10-1; j_call: TRBJ2-3; cdr3_aa: ASSESVGADTQY
v_call: TRBV3-1/TRBV3-2; j_call: TRBJ2-3; cdr3_aa: ASSQKPAGLGDTQY
v_call: TRBV6-5; j_call: TRBJ1-1; cdr3_aa: ASTEVWGRGEAF
v_call: TRBV5-1; j_call: TRBJ1-2; cdr3_aa: ASSLLGQGLGGYT
v_call: TRBV6-1; j_call: TRBJ1-1; cdr3_aa: ASSEPLRYNTEAF
v_call: TRBV2; j_call: TRBJ1-3; cdr3_aa: ASSFTRSGNTIY
v_call: TRBV15; j_call: TRBJ1-1; cdr3_aa: ATSRDLSSSTEAF
v_call: TRBV11-2; j_call: TRBJ2-3; cdr3_aa: ASSPRTGTDTQY
v_call: TRBV6-1; j_call: TRBJ1-2; cdr3_aa: ASSGRLGQGNQWGGYT
v_call: TRBV11-2; j_call: TRBJ2-7; cdr3_aa: ASSLYWTPYEQY
v_call: TRBV6-5; j_call: TRBJ2-1; cdr3_aa: ASSWKQGYEQF
v_call: TRBV2; j_call: TRBJ1-5; cdr3_aa: ASTDGPGPQH
v_call: TRBV4-1; j_call: TRBJ2-3; cdr3_aa: ASSQGGYTDTQY
v_call: TRBV3-1/TRBV3-2; j_call: TRBJ2-7; cdr3_aa: ASSQGGRATYEQY
v_call: TRBV7-9; j_call: TRBJ2-1; cdr3_aa: ASGLTPYNEQF
v_call: TRBV7-6; j_call: TRBJ2-7; cdr3_aa: ASSLANPSPGEQY
v_call: TRBV4-1; j_call: TRBJ2-5; cdr3_aa: ASSQDTTSALQETQY
v_call: TRBV25-1; j_call: TRBJ2-7; cdr3_aa: ASSAYYEQY
v_call: TRBV9; j_call: TRBJ2-2; cdr3_aa: ASSPIGGRTGELF
v_call: TRBV24-1; j_call: TRBJ2-1; cdr3_aa: ATSDIRTSGSSDEQF
v_call: TRBV6-5; j_call: TRBJ2-3; cdr3_aa: ASSYGASGLSDTQY
v_call: TRBV12-3/TRBV12-4; j_call: TRBJ1-1; cdr3_aa: ASSLAGPARAF
v_call: TRBV4-1; j_call: TRBJ1-3; cdr3_aa: ASSQDWQGKGNTIY
v_call: TRBV11-2; j_call: TRBJ2-1; cdr3_aa: ASSPGINEQF
v_call: TRBV2; j_call: TRBJ2-3; cdr3_aa: ASRTSGGITDTQY
v_call: TRBV7-8; j_call: TRBJ2-3; cdr3_aa: ASSSSGTLTDTQY
v_call: TRBV20-1; j_call: TRBJ1-5; cdr3_aa: SARDNQDKH
v_call: TRBV27; j_call: TRBJ1-2; cdr3_aa: ASSPRLNHFAA
v_call: TRBV29-1; j_call: TRBJ1-2; cdr3_aa: SAVDGAYGYT
v_call: TRBV24-1; j_call: TRBJ2-1; cdr3_aa: ATSVTGNNEQF
v_call: TRBV7-6; j_call: TRBJ2-7; cdr3_aa: ASSWGRLAVEQY
v_call: TRBV24-1; j_call: TRBJ2-2; cdr3_aa: ATSDFVGGGDHTGELF
v_call: TRBV10-3; j_call: TRBJ1-2; cdr3_aa: AISEGGNYGYT
v_call: TRBV29-1; j_call: TRBJ2-7; cdr3_aa: SVAFTGPLSYEQY
v_call: TRBV28; j_call: TRBJ1-2; cdr3_aa: ASSPRTVWGYT
v_call: TRBV9; j_call: TRBJ1-2; cdr3_aa: ASSVVRGDRPNHYGYT
v_call: TRBV5-1; j_call: TRBJ2-1; cdr3_aa: ASSGPLAGGHNEQF
v_call: TRBV24-1; j_call: TRBJ2-1; cdr3_aa: ATSDSGTGGGDEQF
v_call: TRBV7-8; j_call: TRBJ2-7; cdr3_aa: ASSLRIERSSYEQY
v_call: TRBV4-2; j_call: TRBJ2-7; cdr3_aa: ASSQKQGISYEQY
v_call: TRBV7-9; j_call: TRBJ1-2; cdr3_aa: ASSLGQLYGYT
v_call: TRBV24-1; j_call: TRBJ2-2; cdr3_aa: ATSDLSLGELF
v_call: TRBV7-9; j_call: TRBJ2-4; cdr3_aa: ASTELGNIQY
v_call: TRBV27; j_call: TRBJ2-1; cdr3_aa: ASSPGQGLSSYNEQF
v_call: TRBV19; j_call: TRBJ2-1; cdr3_aa: ASSIGPAGTLNEQF
v_call: TRBV14; j_call: TRBJ1-2; cdr3_aa: ASSQESGLIGGYT